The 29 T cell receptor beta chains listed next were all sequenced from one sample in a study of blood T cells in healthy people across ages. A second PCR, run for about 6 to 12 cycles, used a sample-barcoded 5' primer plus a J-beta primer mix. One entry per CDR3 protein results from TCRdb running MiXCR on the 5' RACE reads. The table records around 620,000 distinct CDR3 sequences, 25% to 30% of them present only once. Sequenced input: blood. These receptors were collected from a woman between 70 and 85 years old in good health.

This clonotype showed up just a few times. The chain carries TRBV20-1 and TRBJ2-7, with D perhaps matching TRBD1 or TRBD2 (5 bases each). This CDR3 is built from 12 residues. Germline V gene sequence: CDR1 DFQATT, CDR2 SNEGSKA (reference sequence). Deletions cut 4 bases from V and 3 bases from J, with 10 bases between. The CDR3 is CSATPGLYEQYF. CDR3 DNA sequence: TGCAGTGCTACTCCGGGGCTCTACGAGCAGTACTTC.

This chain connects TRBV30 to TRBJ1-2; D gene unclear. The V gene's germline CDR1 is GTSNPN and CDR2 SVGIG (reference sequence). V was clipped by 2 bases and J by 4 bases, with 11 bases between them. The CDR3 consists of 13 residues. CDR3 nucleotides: TGTGCCTGGAGTCAAACGGCGGGCTATGGCTACACCTTC. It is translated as CAWSQTAGYGYTF.

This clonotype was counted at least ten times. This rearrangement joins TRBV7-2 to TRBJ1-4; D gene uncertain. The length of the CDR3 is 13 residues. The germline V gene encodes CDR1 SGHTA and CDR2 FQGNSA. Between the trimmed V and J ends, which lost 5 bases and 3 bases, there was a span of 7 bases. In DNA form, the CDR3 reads TGTGCCAGCAGCCCTGGACCTAATGAAAAACTGTTTTTT. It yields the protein CASSPGPNEKLFF.

The CDR3 sequence: CSVVDRGLQETQYF. In DNA, the CDR3 is TGCAGCGTTGTAGACAGGGGCCTCCAAGAGACCCAGTACTTC. The genes are TRBV29-1 and TRBJ2-5; the match to TRBD1 covers 8 bases. The CDR3 extends over 14 amino acids. Germline V CDR1 and CDR2: SQVTM, ANQGSEA. Trimming removed 4 bases from V and 1 base from J; junction bases left unmatched: 5. Full variable domain (outside the CDR3, taken from reference TRBV29-1 and TRBJ2-5): SAVISQKPSRDICQRGTSLTIQCQVDSQVTMMFWYRQQPGQSLTLIATANQGSEATYESGFVIDKFPISRPNLTFSTLTVSNMSPEDSSIYLCSVVDRGLQETQYFGPGTRLLVL.

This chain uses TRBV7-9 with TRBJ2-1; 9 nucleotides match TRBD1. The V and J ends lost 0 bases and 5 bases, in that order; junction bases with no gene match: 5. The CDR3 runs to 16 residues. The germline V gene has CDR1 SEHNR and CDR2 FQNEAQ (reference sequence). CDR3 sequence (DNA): TGTGCCAGCAGCTTAGCCCACAGGGGGCCGGACAATGAGCAGTTCTTC. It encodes CASSLAHRGPDNEQFF.

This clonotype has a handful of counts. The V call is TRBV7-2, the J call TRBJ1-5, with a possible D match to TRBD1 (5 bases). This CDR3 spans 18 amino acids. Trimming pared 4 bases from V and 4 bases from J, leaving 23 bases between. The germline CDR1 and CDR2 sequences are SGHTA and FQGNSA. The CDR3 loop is CASSYPNGYTGGNQPQHF. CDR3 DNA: TGTGCCAGCAGCTACCCGAACGGTTATACTGGGGGGAATCAGCCCCAGCATTTT.

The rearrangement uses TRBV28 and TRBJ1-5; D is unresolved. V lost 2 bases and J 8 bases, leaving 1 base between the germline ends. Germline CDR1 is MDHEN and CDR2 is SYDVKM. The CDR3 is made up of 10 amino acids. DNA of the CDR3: TGTGCCAGCAGTTTAGAGCCCCAGCATTTT. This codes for CASSLEPQHF.

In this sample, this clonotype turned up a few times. CDR3: CSASAGASYNEQFF. DNA for the CDR3: TGCAGCGCATCCGCCGGGGCCTCCTACAATGAGCAGTTCTTC. The V call is TRBV29-1, the J call TRBJ2-1; D tentatively reads TRBD1 or TRBD2 (5 bases each). This CDR3 is built from 14 residues. V shed 7 bases and J shed 0 bases, with 13 bases lying between them. CDR1 and CDR2 from the germline V gene are SQVTM and ANQGSEA.

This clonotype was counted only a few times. CDR3 bases: TGCAGTGGTGGGGGGCCCTTCGGGGAGACCCAGTACTTC. Its protein is CSGGGPFGETQYF. The V and J genes are TRBV20-1 and TRBJ2-5; D could derive from TRBD1 or TRBD2 (6 bases each). CDR1 is DFQATT, CDR2 SNEGSKA, per germline (reference sequence). The CDR3 loop spans 13 amino acids. The germline V and J ends were trimmed by 7 bases and 5 bases, with 17 bases remaining between them.

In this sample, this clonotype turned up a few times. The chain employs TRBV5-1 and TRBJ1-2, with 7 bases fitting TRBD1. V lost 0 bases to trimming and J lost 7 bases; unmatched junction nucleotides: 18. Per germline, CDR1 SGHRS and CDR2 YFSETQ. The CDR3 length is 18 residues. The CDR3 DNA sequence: TGCGCCAGCAGCTTGGAGGCATTAGGTGGGACAGACCAGCTTGGCTACACCTTC. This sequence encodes CASSLEALGGTDQLGYTF.

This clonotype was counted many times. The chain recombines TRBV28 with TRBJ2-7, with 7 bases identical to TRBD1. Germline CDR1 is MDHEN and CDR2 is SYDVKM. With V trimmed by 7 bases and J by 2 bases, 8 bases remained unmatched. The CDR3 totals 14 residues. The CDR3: CASILDRMTYEQYF. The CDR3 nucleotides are TGTGCCAGCATTCTGGACAGGATGACCTACGAGCAGTACTTC.

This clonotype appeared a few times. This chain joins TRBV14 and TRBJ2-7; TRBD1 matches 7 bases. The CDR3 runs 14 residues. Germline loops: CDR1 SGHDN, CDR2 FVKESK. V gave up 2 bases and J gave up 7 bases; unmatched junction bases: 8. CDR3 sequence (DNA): TGTGCCAGCAGCCAAACCATACAGGGGAGTGAGCAGTACTTC. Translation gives CASSQTIQGSEQYF.

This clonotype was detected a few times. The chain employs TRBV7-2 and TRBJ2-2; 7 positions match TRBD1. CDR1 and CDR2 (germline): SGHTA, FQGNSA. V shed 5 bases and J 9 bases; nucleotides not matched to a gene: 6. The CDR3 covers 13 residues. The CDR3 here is CASSVDRDRELFF. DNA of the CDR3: TGTGCCAGCAGCGTAGACAGGGACCGGGAGCTGTTTTTT.

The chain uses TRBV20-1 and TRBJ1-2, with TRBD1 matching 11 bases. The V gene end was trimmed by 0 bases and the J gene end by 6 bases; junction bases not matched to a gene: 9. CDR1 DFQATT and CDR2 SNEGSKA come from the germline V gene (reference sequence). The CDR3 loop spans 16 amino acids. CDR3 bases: TGCAGTGCTAGAGATTTTGCTTTGGGACAGGGGGATGGCTACACCTTC. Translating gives CSARDFALGQGDGYTF.

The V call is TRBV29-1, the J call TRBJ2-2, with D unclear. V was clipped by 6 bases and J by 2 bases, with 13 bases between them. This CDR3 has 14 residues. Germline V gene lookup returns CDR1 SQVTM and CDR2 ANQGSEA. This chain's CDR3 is CSVHSSLNTGELFF. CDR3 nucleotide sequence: TGCAGCGTGCACAGTTCCCTTAACACCGGGGAGCTGTTTTTT.

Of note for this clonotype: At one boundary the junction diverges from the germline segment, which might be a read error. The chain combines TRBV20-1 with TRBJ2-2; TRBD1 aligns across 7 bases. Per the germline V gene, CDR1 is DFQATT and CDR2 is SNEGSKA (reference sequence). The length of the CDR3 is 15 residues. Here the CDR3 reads CSAPGTVRNTGEPFF. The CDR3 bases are TGCAGTGCTCCCGGGACAGTGCGGAACACCGGGGAGCCGTTTTTT.

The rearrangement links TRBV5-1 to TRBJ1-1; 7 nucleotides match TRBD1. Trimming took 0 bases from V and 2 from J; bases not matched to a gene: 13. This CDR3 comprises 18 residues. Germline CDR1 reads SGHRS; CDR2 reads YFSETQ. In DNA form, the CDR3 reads TGCGCCAGCAGCTTGGGTTTGGCCAGGGGGTCGGATAACACTGAAGCTTTCTTT. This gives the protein CASSLGLARGSDNTEAFF.

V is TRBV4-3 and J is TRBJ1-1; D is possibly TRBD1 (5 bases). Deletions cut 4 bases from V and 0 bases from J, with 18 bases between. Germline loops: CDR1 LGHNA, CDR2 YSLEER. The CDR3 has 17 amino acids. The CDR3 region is CASSLGRDRRVNTEAFF. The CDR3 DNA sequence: TGCGCCAGCAGCCTTGGCCGGGACCGCAGGGTGAACACTGAAGCTTTCTTT.

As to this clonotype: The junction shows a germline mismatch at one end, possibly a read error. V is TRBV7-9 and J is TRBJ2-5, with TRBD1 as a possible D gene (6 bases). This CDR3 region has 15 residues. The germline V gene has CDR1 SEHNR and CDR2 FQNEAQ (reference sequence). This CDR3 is CANSLSQGNQETQYF. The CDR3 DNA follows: TGTGCCAACAGCTTATCGCAGGGGAACCAAGAGACCCAGTACTTC.

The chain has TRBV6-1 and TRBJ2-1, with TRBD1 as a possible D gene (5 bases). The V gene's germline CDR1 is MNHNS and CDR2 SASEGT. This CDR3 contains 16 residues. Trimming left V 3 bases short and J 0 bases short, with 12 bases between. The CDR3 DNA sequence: TGTGCCAGCAGTGAGCTCACAGGCCTCTCCTACAATGAGCAGTTCTTC. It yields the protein CASSELTGLSYNEQFF.

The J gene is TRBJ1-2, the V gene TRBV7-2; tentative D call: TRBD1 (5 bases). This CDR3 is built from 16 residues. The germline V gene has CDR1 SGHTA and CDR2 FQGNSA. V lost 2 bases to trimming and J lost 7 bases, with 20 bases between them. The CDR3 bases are TGTGCCAGCAGCTTATATTTAGTCGGGGCGGCCTCTGGCTACACCTTC. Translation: CASSLYLVGAASGYTF.

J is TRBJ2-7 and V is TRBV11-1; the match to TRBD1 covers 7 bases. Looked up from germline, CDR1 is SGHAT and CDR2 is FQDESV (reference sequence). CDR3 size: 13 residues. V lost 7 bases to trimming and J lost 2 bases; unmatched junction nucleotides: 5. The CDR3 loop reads CASTRGTAYEQYF. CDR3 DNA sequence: TGTGCCAGCACCCGAGGGACAGCCTACGAGCAGTACTTC.

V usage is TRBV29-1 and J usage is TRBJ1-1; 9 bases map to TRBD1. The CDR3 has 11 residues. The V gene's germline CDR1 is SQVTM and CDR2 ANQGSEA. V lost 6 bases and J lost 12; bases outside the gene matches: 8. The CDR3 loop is CSVAGTGISFF. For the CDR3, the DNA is TGCAGCGTGGCGGGGACAGGGATTTCTTTCTTT. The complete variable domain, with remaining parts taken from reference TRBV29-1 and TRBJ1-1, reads SAVISQKPSRDICQRGTSLTIQCQVDSQVTMMFWYRQQPGQSLTLIATANQGSEATYESGFVIDKFPISRPNLTFSTLTVSNMSPEDSSIYLCSVAGTGISFFGQGTRLTVV.

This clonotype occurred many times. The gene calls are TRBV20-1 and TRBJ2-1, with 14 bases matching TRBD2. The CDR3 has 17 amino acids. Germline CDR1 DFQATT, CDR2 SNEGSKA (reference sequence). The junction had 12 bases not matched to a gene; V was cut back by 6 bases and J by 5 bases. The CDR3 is CSATRLAGGPQNNEQFF. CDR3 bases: TGCAGTGCAACCCGACTAGCGGGGGGGCCGCAAAACAATGAGCAGTTCTTC.

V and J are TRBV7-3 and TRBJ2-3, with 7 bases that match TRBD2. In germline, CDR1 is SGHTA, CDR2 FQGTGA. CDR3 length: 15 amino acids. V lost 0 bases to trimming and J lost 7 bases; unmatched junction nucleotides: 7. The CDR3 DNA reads TGTGCCAGCAGCTTAACCGGACTAGGGATGTATACGCAGTATTTT. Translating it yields CASSLTGLGMYTQYF. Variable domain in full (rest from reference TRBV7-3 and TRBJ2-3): GAGVSQTPSNKVTEKGKYVELRCDPISGHTALYWYRQSLGQGPEFLIYFQGTGAADDSGLPNDRFFAVRPEGSVSTLKIQRTERGDSAVYLCASSLTGLGMYTQYFGPGTRLTVL.

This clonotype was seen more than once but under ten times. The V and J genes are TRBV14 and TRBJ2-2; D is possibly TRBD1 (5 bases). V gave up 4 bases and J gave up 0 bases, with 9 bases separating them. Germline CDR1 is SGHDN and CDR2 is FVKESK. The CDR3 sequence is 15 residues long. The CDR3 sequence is CASSLTGPNTGELFF. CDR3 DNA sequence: TGTGCCAGCAGCCTTACAGGTCCGAACACCGGGGAGCTGTTTTTT. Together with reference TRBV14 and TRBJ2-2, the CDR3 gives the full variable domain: EAGVTQFPSHSVIEKGQTVTLRCDPISGHDNLYWYRRVMGKEIKFLLHFVKESKQDESGMPNNRFLAERTGGTYSTLKVQPAELEDSGVYFCASSLTGPNTGELFFGEGSRLTVL.

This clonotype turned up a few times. The CDR3 sequence: CASKAGIKQPQHF. The CDR3 coding sequence is TGTGCCAGCAAGGCGGGGATTAAGCAGCCCCAGCATTTT. The chain has TRBV6-2 or TRBV6-3 and TRBJ1-5; D remains ambiguous. Per the germline V gene, CDR1 is MNHEY and CDR2 is SVGEGT. The V end lost 7 bases, the J end lost 7 bases, and 14 bases lay between the germline ends. The CDR3 spans 13 residues.

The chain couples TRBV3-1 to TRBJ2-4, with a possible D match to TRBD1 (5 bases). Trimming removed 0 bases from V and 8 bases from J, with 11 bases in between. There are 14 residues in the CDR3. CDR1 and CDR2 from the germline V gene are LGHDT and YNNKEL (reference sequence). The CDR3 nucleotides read TGTGCCAGCAGCCAAGAGCTAAGGGGTGACATTCAGTACTTC. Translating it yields CASSQELRGDIQYF.

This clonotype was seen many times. DNA of the CDR3: TGTGCCAGCAGCCAAGGACTACCGGGACAGTCCTTCTATGGCTACACCTTC. This translates into CASSQGLPGQSFYGYTF. The rearrangement links TRBV3-1 to TRBJ1-2; 7 bases are a match to TRBD1. Germline assignment: CDR1 LGHDT and CDR2 YNNKEL (reference sequence). The CDR3 is made up of 17 amino acids. V lost 1 base to trimming and J lost 4 bases; unmatched junction nucleotides: 12.